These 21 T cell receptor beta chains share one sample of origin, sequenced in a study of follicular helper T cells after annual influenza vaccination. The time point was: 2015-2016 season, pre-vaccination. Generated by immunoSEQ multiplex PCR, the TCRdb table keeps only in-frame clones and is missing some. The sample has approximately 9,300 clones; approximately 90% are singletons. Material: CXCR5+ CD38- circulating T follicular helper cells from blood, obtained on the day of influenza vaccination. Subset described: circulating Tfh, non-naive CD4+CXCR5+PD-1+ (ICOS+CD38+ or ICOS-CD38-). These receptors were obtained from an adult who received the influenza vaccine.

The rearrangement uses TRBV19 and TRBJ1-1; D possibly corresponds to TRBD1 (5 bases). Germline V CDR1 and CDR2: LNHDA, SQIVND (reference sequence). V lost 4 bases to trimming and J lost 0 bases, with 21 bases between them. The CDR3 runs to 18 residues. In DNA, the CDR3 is TGTGCCAGTAGTAGAATAGGTGGGGACTCCAAATTGAACACTGAAGCTTTCTTT. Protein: CASSRIGGDSKLNTEAFF.

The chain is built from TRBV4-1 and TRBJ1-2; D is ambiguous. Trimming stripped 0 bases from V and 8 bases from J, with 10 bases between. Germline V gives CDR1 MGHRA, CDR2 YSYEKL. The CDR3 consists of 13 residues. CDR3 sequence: CASSQEVRTGYTF. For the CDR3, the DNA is TGCGCCAGCAGCCAAGAGGTCCGTACGGGCTACACCTTC.

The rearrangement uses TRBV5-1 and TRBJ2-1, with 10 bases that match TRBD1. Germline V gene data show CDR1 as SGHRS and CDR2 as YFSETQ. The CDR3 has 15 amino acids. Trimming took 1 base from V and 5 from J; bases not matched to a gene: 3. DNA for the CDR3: TGCGCCAGCAGCTTGATGGGACAGGGGAACAATGAGCAGTTCTTC. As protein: CASSLMGQGNNEQFF.

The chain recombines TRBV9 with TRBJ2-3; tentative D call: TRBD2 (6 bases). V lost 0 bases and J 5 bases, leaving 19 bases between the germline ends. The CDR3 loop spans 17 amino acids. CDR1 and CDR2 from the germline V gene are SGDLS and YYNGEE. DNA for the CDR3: TGTGCCAGCAGCGTAGCTACCTCGGCGGGGATGGGAGATACGCAGTATTTT. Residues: CASSVATSAGMGDTQYF.

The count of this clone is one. Here the CDR3 reads CASSPRGTGERNEQFF. In DNA form, the CDR3 reads TGTGCCAGCTCACCACGCGGCACCGGGGAGAGAAATGAGCAGTTCTTC. The rearrangement uses TRBV18 and TRBJ2-1, with D perhaps TRBD2 (5 bases). Deletions cut 1 base from V and 7 bases from J, with 17 bases between. This CDR3 comprises 16 residues. CDR1 and CDR2 (germline): KGHSH, LQKENI.

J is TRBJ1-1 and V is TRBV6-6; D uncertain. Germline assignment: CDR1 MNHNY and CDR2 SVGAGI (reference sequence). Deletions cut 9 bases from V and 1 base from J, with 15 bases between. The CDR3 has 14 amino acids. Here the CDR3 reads CASKLGRSNTEAFF. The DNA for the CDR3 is TGTGCCAGTAAGCTAGGACGGTCGAACACTGAAGCTTTCTTT.

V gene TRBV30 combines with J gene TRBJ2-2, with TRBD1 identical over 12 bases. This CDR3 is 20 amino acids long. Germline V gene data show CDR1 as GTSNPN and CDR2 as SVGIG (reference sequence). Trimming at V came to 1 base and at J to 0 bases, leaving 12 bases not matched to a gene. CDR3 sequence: CAWSGGTGGAGGANTGELFF. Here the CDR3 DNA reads TGTGCCTGGAGTGGCGGGACAGGGGGCGCGGGGGGGGCGAACACCGGGGAGCTGTTTTTT.

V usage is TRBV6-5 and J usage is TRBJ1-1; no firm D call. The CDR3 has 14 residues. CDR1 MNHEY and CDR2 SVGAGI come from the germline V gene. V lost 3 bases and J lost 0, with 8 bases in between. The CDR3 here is CASSYQHMNTEAFF. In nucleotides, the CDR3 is TGTGCCAGCAGTTATCAACACATGAACACTGAAGCTTTCTTT.

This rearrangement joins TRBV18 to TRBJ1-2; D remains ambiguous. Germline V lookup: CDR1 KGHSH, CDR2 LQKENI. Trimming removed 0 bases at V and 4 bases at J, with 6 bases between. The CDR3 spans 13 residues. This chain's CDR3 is CASSPPSTYGYTF. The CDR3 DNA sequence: TGTGCCAGCTCACCACCGAGTACCTATGGCTACACCTTC. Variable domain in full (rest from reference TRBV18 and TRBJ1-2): NAGVMQNPRHLVRRRGQEARLRCSPMKGHSHVYWYRQLPEEGLKFMVYLQKENIIDESGMPKERFSAEFPKEGPSILRIQQVVRGDSAAYFCASSPPSTYGYTFGSGTRLTVV.

The CDR3 nucleotides read TGTGCCAGCAGCAAAGGGGGAGGAGGGGAGACCCAGTACTTC. This gives the protein CASSKGGGGETQYF. The chain uses TRBV21-1 and TRBJ2-5; the table gives TRBD2 as D, unverified against the DNA. TRBV21-1 counts as a pseudogene. The CDR3 contains 14 residues.

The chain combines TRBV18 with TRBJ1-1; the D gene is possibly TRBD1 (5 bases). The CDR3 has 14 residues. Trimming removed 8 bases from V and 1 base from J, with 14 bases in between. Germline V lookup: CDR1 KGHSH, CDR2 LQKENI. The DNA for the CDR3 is TGTGCCAGCGCTCCGGCGGGGCGGAACACTGAAGCTTTCTTT. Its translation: CASAPAGRNTEAFF.

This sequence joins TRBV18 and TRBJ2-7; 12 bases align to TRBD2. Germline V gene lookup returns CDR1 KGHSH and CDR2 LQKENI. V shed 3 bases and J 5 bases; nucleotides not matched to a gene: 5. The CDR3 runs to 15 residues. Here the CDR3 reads CASSPQLAGGDEQYF. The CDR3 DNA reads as TGTGCCAGCTCACCTCAACTAGCGGGGGGCGACGAGCAGTACTTC.

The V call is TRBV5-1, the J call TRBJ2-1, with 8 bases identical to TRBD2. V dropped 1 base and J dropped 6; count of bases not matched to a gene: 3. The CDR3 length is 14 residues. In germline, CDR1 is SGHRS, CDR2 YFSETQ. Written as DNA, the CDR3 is TGCGCCAGCAGCTTGAGCGGGGGAGGCAATGAGCAGTTCTTC. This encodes CASSLSGGGNEQFF.

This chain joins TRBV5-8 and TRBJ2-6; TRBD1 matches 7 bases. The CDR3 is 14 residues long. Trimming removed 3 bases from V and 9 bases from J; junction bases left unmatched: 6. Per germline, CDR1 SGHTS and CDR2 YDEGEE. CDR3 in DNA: TGTGCCAGCAGCTCGGGACAGCTTCTCAACGTCCTGACTTTC. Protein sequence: CASSSGQLLNVLTF.

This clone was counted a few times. This CDR3 reads CASSLETGFRDIQYF. DNA for the CDR3: TGCGCCAGCAGCCTAGAGACAGGGTTTAGGGACATTCAGTACTTC. The chain recombines TRBV4-3 with TRBJ2-4, with TRBD1 identical over 7 bases. V gave up 4 bases and J gave up 8 bases; unmatched junction bases: 11. This CDR3 spans 15 amino acids. CDR1 and CDR2 from the germline V gene are LGHNA and YSLEER.

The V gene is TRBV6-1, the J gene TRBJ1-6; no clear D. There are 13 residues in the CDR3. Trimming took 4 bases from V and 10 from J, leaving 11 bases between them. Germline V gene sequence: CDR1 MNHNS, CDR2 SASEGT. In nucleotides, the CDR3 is TGTGCCAGCAGTGCATCTTACCAATCACCCCTCCACTTT. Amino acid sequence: CASSASYQSPLHF.

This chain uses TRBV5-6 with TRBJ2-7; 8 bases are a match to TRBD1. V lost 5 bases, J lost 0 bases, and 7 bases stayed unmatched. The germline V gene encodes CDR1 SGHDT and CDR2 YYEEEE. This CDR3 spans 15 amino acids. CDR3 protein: CASSTRQGFSYEQYF. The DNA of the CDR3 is TGTGCCAGCAGTACAAGACAGGGGTTCTCCTACGAGCAGTACTTC. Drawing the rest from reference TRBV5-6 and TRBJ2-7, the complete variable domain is DAGVTQSPTHLIKTRGQQVTLRCSPKSGHDTVSWYQQALGQGPQFIFQYYEEEERQRGNFPDRFSGHQFPNYSSELNVNALLLGDSALYLCASSTRQGFSYEQYFGPGTRLTVT.

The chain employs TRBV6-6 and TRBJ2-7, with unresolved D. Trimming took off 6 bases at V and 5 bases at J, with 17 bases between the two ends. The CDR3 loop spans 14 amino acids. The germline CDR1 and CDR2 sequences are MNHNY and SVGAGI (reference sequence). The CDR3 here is CASSRVNLLDEQYF. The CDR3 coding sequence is TGTGCCAGCAGCCGCGTCAATCTGCTAGACGAGCAGTACTTC.

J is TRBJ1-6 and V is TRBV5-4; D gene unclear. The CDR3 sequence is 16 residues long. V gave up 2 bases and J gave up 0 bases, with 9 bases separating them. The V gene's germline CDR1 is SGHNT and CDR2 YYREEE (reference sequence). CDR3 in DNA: TGTGCCAGCAGCTTTGGAGAGAGCTCCTATAATTCACCCCTCCACTTT. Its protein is CASSFGESSYNSPLHF.

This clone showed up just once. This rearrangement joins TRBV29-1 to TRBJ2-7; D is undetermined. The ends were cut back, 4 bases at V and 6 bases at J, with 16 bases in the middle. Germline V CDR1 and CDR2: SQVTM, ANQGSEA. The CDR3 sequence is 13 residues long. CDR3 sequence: CSVARSPNVEQYF. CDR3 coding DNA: TGCAGCGTTGCCAGGTCCCCCAACGTCGAGCAGTACTTC.

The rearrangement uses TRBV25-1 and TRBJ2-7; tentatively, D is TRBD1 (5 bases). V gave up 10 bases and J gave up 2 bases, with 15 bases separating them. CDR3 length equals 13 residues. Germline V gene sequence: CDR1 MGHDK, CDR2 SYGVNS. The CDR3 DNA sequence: TGTGCCACCCGGCCACAGGCAGCCTACGAGCAGTACTTC. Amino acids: CATRPQAAYEQYF.